This TCR beta chain originates from a study of blood T cell repertoires in COVID-19. About the study: Both acute and convalescent COVID-19 samples were obtained from the United States, Italy and Spain. PBMCs, B-cell-depleted T cells, or T cells provided the cDNA or gDNA that made up the material.

Libraries were prepared by immunoSEQ multiplex PCR; TCRdb keeps only in-frame clonotypes and omits some of them. The sample consists of some 190,000 clones, 85% of them appearing once. V gave up 1 base and J gave up 1 base; unmatched junction bases: 9. CDR1 MGHRA and CDR2 YSYEKL come from the germline V gene. The CDR3 has 18 amino acids. The chain joins TRBV4-1 to TRBJ2-1; 8 positions match TRBD2. The sequenced sample consisted of peripheral blood. This TCR was recovered from an elderly woman with acute or convalescent COVID-19. The CDR3 DNA reads as TGCGCCAGCAGCCAAGGCCCCCATCGGGGGGGGTCCTACAATGAGCAGTTCTTC. Its translation: CASSQGPHRGGSYNEQFF.